One sample yielded the 17 T cell receptor beta chains listed below, sequenced in a study of response to subunit inactivated influenza vaccine. MiXCR, applied by TCRdb to the RT-PCR reads, yields one record per CDR3 protein. The sample has about 620,000 distinct CDR3 sequences, roughly 12% seen once. The input for sequencing was PBMCs from blood, taken on the day of vaccination. The receptors come from a man in his fifties who received an inactivated influenza vaccine.

This clonotype was seen many times. V gene TRBV12-3 or TRBV12-4 combines with J gene TRBJ2-1, with TRBD2 matching over 10 bases. Germline trimming cut 5 bases from V and 6 bases from J; bases unmatched to any gene: 7. The CDR3 is 15 amino acids. The CDR3 sequence is CASSRPSGSANEQFF. CDR3 nucleotides: TGTGCCAGCAGTCGTCCTAGCGGGAGTGCCAATGAGCAGTTCTTC.

The chain uses TRBV28 and TRBJ2-7; a weak D match, TRBD2 (7 bases). The CDR3 runs to 18 residues. Trimming removed 3 bases at V and 3 bases at J, with 24 bases between. From germline, CDR1 is MDHEN and CDR2 SYDVKM. CDR3 in DNA: TGTGCCAGCAGTTTCCCCGTCTCGGGGGGCGGGAAGCACTACGAGCAGTACTTC. It is translated as CASSFPVSGGGKHYEQYF.

A few counts support this clonotype. The chain links TRBV14 to TRBJ2-6, with unresolved D. The CDR3 consists of 15 residues. Germline V gives CDR1 SGHDN, CDR2 FVKESK. V shed 3 bases and J shed 1 base, with 7 bases lying between them. The CDR3 nucleotides are TGTGCCAGCAGCCAGTTCAGGTCTGGGGCCAACGTCCTGACTTTC. Translating gives CASSQFRSGANVLTF.

The genes are TRBV7-9 and TRBJ2-7; tentatively, D is TRBD1 (6 bases). Deletions cut 4 bases from V and 1 base from J, with 17 bases between. The germline V gene encodes CDR1 SEHNR and CDR2 FQNEAQ (reference sequence). The CDR3 is made up of 16 amino acids. For the CDR3, the DNA is TGTGCCAGCAGCTCCATGTACACAAGGGGGTCCTACGAGCAGTACTTC. Its translation: CASSSMYTRGSYEQYF. The full variable domain, with the rest looked up from reference TRBV7-9 and TRBJ2-7, is DTGVSQNPRHKITKRGQNVTFRCDPISEHNRLYWYRQTLGQGPEFLTYFQNEAQLEKSRLLSDRFSAERPKGSFSTLEIQRTEQGDSAMYLCASSSMYTRGSYEQYFGPGTRLTVT.

The chain recombines TRBV29-1 with TRBJ2-2, with D tentatively TRBD1 (6 bases). Germline V CDR1 and CDR2: SQVTM, ANQGSEA. Trimming took off 4 bases at V and 0 bases at J, with 9 bases between the two ends. The CDR3 loop spans 14 amino acids. This CDR3 is CSVVDRTNTGELFF. In nucleotides, the CDR3 is TGCAGCGTTGTGGACAGAACGAACACCGGGGAGCTGTTTTTT.

CDR3 amino acids: CASSLRSGLAGAYNEQFF. The CDR3 coding sequence is TGTGCCAGCAGCCTTCGGTCGGGACTAGCGGGGGCCTACAATGAGCAGTTCTTC. The J gene is TRBJ2-1, the V gene TRBV12-3 or TRBV12-4; 14 positions agree with TRBD2. The V segment lost 6 bases and the J segment 2 bases; nucleotides outside the gene matches: 9. This CDR3 contains 18 residues.

Only a few counts were recorded for this clonotype. The rearrangement joins TRBV12-3 or TRBV12-4 to TRBJ2-5; the match to TRBD1 covers 8 bases. This CDR3 has 15 amino acids. Unmatched junction bases numbered 10, after V lost 6 bases and J lost 4 bases. This chain's CDR3 is CASSLTGANGETQYF. The CDR3 coding sequence is TGTGCCAGCAGCCTGACAGGGGCCAACGGAGAGACCCAGTACTTC.

This clonotype has at least ten counts. V is TRBV7-2 and J is TRBJ2-7, with D perhaps being TRBD1 or TRBD2 (5 bases each). Germline V gives CDR1 SGHTA, CDR2 FQGNSA. Trimming took 1 base from V and 13 from J, leaving 14 bases between them. There are 12 residues in the CDR3. Written as DNA, the CDR3 is TGTGCCAGCAGCTTAGGAGGGGTTCCGCACTACTTC. Protein product: CASSLGGVPHYF.

The CDR3 loop reads CASSQDLGQGGYEQYF. CDR3 DNA: TGCGCCAGCAGCCAAGATTTGGGGCAGGGCGGGTACGAGCAGTACTTC. V gene TRBV4-3 combines with J gene TRBJ2-7; D tentatively reads TRBD1 or TRBD2 (5 bases each). Germline V gene sequence: CDR1 LGHNA, CDR2 YSLEER. V shed 0 bases and J shed 4 bases, with 16 bases lying between them. This CDR3 is built from 16 residues.

V is TRBV6-5 and J is TRBJ2-5; tentatively, D is TRBD1 or TRBD2 (5 bases each). V was pared by 4 bases and J by 5 bases, with 14 bases between. CDR3 length: 14 amino acids. Germline CDR1 MNHEY, CDR2 SVGAGI. The CDR3 protein is CASSLASGYETQYF. The DNA of the CDR3 is TGTGCCAGCAGTTTAGCGTCAGGGTATGAGACCCAGTACTTC.

This clonotype occurred a few times. This rearrangement joins TRBV5-1 to TRBJ2-3, with a possible D match to TRBD2 (6 bases). The CDR3 runs 14 residues. V gave up 7 bases and J gave up 0 bases, with 12 bases separating them. Germline V gene lookup returns CDR1 SGHRS and CDR2 YFSETQ. DNA for the CDR3: TGCGCCAGCGACCCCGGGAGTAGCACAGATACGCAGTATTTT. Translation: CASDPGSSTDTQYF.

There are a few counts of this clonotype. The chain employs TRBV29-1 and TRBJ2-7; 7 bases map to TRBD1. V gave up 7 bases and J gave up 4 bases; unmatched junction bases: 7. The CDR3 is 12 amino acids. The V gene's germline CDR1 is SQVTM and CDR2 ANQGSEA. CDR3: CSGGQARYEQYF. DNA for the CDR3: TGCAGCGGCGGACAGGCTCGGTACGAGCAGTACTTC.

The chain carries TRBV2 and TRBJ1-2; unclear D gene. CDR3 size: 15 residues. Germline CDR1 is SNHLY and CDR2 is FYNNEI. Trimming took 3 bases from V and 2 from J, leaving 13 bases between them. The CDR3 region is CASSDGGSGNYGYTF. The CDR3 DNA reads TGTGCCAGCAGTGATGGCGGCTCCGGGAACTATGGCTACACCTTC.

This clonotype has a handful of counts. This chain joins TRBV6-2 or TRBV6-3 and TRBJ2-7; tentatively, D is TRBD2 (5 bases). Germline-derived CDR1 and CDR2 are MNHEY and SVGEGT. This CDR3 is 12 amino acids long. Trimming stripped 5 bases from V and 7 bases from J, with 12 bases between. The CDR3 DNA is TGTGCCAGCAGTGTCTTGGGAGCGGAGCAGTACTTC. It translates to CASSVLGAEQYF.

This clonotype was seen a few times. The V gene is TRBV2, the J gene TRBJ2-7; a weak D match, TRBD1 (6 bases). This CDR3 is built from 16 residues. The ends were cut back, 2 bases at V and 3 bases at J, with 17 bases in the middle. The germline V gene encodes CDR1 SNHLY and CDR2 FYNNEI. The CDR3 sequence: CASSEPRAKGGYEQYF. For the CDR3, the DNA is TGTGCCAGCAGTGAACCCAGGGCTAAAGGGGGCTACGAGCAGTACTTC.

V usage is TRBV7-6 and J usage is TRBJ2-1; 9 bases map to TRBD2. The germline V gene encodes CDR1 SGHVS and CDR2 FNYEAQ. CDR3 size: 15 residues. V gave up 5 bases and J gave up 4 bases; unmatched junction bases: 6. CDR3 region: CASSLRTSEYNEQFF. In nucleotides, the CDR3 is TGTGCCAGCAGCCTTAGGACTAGCGAATACAATGAGCAGTTCTTC.

The rearrangement links TRBV19 to TRBJ1-5; D perhaps matches TRBD1 (5 bases). Trimming stripped 5 bases from V and 6 bases from J, with 14 bases between. This CDR3 comprises 14 residues. Germline-derived CDR1 and CDR2 are LNHDA and SQIVND (reference sequence). The CDR3 DNA follows: TGTGCCAGTAGTTTATTCGCAGGGTTTCAGCCCCAGCATTTT. It yields the protein CASSLFAGFQPQHF.